The 18 T cell receptor beta chains below were found in one sample sequenced in a study of human T cells and chemical hapten exposure. In TCRdb, the RACE reads were re-called with MiXCR into one record per CDR3 protein. Altogether about 350,000 distinct CDR3 sequences are present, approximately 5.8% being singletons, with the ten largest covering around 8.6%. The time point denotes: pre-sensitization, week 0. Treatment described: therapeutic diphenylcyclopropenone sensitization with weekly scalp DPC. The sequences come from whole blood, collected in connection with sensitization to the hapten diphenylcyclopropenone (DPC). These receptors originate from a woman younger than 35 with alopecia areata. Some clones in this sample may be carry-over from other donors' samples.

The rearrangement joins TRBV11-1 to TRBJ2-1; the match to TRBD1 covers 10 bases. Germline CDR1 SGHAT, CDR2 FQDESV (reference sequence). V was clipped by 4 bases and J by 12 bases; unmatched bases: 12. The CDR3 totals 15 residues. This CDR3 reads CASSSLGQGQGGQFF. The CDR3 DNA follows: TGTGCCAGCAGCTCTTTGGGACAGGGGCAAGGTGGGCAGTTCTTC.

The genes are TRBV6-5 and TRBJ1-1; D perhaps matches TRBD1 (5 bases). V was clipped by 8 bases and J by 1 base, with 8 bases between them. This CDR3 region has 12 residues. Germline CDR1 and CDR2: MNHEY and SVGAGI. CDR3 DNA: TGTGCCAGCGTTGGGGGGAACACTGAAGCTTTCTTT. It translates to CASVGGNTEAFF.

This clonotype came up many times. The chain couples TRBV29-1 to TRBJ2-3; D gene unclear. CDR1 SQVTM and CDR2 ANQGSEA come from the germline V gene. This CDR3 is 15 amino acids long. Trimming removed 2 bases from V and 1 base from J, with 13 bases in between. CDR3 in amino acids: CSVEILQARTDTQYF. The CDR3 DNA sequence: TGCAGCGTTGAAATTCTCCAGGCTCGCACAGATACGCAGTATTTT.

This clonotype was seen at least ten times. CDR3 in DNA: TGCGGTGGGGCAGAAAGCACAGATACGCAGTATTTT. The encoded protein is CGGAESTDTQYF. This sequence joins TRBV29-1 and TRBJ2-3; possibly TRBD1 for D (5 bases). This CDR3 spans 12 amino acids. The germline V gene has CDR1 SQVTM and CDR2 ANQGSEA.

This clonotype was seen a handful of times. V and J are TRBV20-1 and TRBJ1-1; D is undetermined. This CDR3 comprises 14 residues. Germline V gene data show CDR1 as DFQATT and CDR2 as SNEGSKA (reference sequence). Trimming removed 5 bases from V and 0 bases from J, with 13 bases in between. CDR3 DNA: TGCAGTGCTTGGGGAGACATCATGAACACTGAAGCTTTCTTT. It is translated as CSAWGDIMNTEAFF.

This clonotype was detected ten times or more. The chain links TRBV29-1 to TRBJ1-5; 10 bases line up with TRBD1. CDR3 length equals 15 residues. The germline gives CDR1 SQVTM, CDR2 ANQGSEA. The ends lost 4 bases at V and 6 bases at J; junction bases unmatched: 9. The CDR3 DNA reads as TGCAGCGTTGTAACCGGGACAGGGGTAGGTCAGCCCCAGCATTTT. Amino acids: CSVVTGTGVGQPQHF.

In this sample, this clonotype turned up a few times. This chain uses TRBV7-3 with TRBJ1-1; 12 bases match TRBD1. Germline loops: CDR1 SGHTA, CDR2 FQGTGA. V shed 5 bases, J shed 3 bases, and the junction held 4 bases outside the gene matches. The CDR3 has 15 residues. CDR3 sequence: CASSTGQGADTEAFF. Here the CDR3 DNA reads TGTGCCAGCAGCACGGGACAGGGGGCGGACACTGAAGCTTTCTTT.

This clonotype has only a few counts. The genes are TRBV2 and TRBJ1-5; D is unclear. This CDR3 is 13 amino acids long. Germline CDR1 reads SNHLY; CDR2 reads FYNNEI. With 3 bases removed from V and 6 bases from J, the gap between germline ends came to 9 bases. The CDR3 DNA sequence: TGTGCCAGCAGTGAGGGTCTGGGTCAGCCCCAGCATTTT. Amino acids: CASSEGLGQPQHF.

This clonotype was recorded at least ten times. The chain is built from TRBV7-8 and TRBJ1-5, with D possibly being TRBD1 (5 bases). V was clipped by 3 bases and J by 2 bases, with 8 bases between them. CDR1 SGHVS and CDR2 FQNEAQ come from the germline V gene. The CDR3 has 14 amino acids. This CDR3 is CASSLGEGNQPQHF. The DNA of the CDR3 is TGTGCCAGCAGCTTGGGGGAAGGCAATCAGCCCCAGCATTTT.

This chain connects TRBV5-6 to TRBJ1-5; 7 bases align to TRBD1. This CDR3 contains 15 residues. Germline V CDR1 and CDR2: SGHDT, YYEEEE. The V segment lost 2 bases and the J segment 4 bases; nucleotides outside the gene matches: 6. The CDR3: CASSFGTATNQPQHF. Written as DNA, the CDR3 is TGTGCCAGCAGCTTCGGGACAGCTACAAATCAGCCCCAGCATTTT.

This rearrangement joins TRBV9 to TRBJ2-5, with D perhaps TRBD2 (5 bases). The CDR3 runs 15 residues. CDR1 and CDR2 from the germline V gene are SGDLS and YYNGEE. Trimming removed 0 bases at V and 1 base at J, with 10 bases between. CDR3 sequence reads: CASSVDGLSQETQYF. The CDR3 coding sequence is TGTGCCAGCAGCGTAGACGGACTGTCCCAAGAGACCCAGTACTTC.

This clonotype was found a few times. The chain combines TRBV7-9 with TRBJ2-3; D is undetermined. This CDR3 has 13 amino acids. Germline V gives CDR1 SEHNR, CDR2 FQNEAQ (reference sequence). Trimming shortened V by 7 bases and J by 6 bases, and 14 bases separated the two germline ends. CDR3 region: CASIPPASDTQYF. The CDR3 bases are TGTGCCAGCATCCCCCCGGCCAGCGATACGCAGTATTTT. Looking up the rest from reference TRBV7-9 and TRBJ2-3 gives the full variable domain: DTGVSQNPRHKITKRGQNVTFRCDPISEHNRLYWYRQTLGQGPEFLTYFQNEAQLEKSRLLSDRFSAERPKGSFSTLEIQRTEQGDSAMYLCASIPPASDTQYFGPGTRLTVL.

The chain has TRBV4-3 and TRBJ2-3, with TRBD2 matching 10 bases. CDR1 and CDR2 (germline): LGHNA, YSLEER. The CDR3 extends over 20 amino acids. Losses at the gene ends were 0 bases for V and 6 bases for J; bases not matched to a gene: 18. CDR3: CASSQEHPLLAGPPMDTQYF. The CDR3 nucleotides are TGCGCCAGCAGCCAAGAGCACCCGCTACTAGCGGGGCCTCCAATGGATACGCAGTATTTT.

This clonotype was detected many times. The V gene is TRBV7-9, the J gene TRBJ1-6; D gene ambiguous. CDR3 length: 13 residues. Trimming shortened V by 0 bases and J by 6 bases, and 3 bases separated the two germline ends. Germline values: CDR1 SEHNR, CDR2 FQNEAQ (reference sequence). This chain's CDR3 is CASSLASNSPLHF. In nucleotides, the CDR3 is TGTGCCAGCAGCTTAGCCAGTAATTCACCCCTCCACTTT.

The rearrangement links TRBV6-2 or TRBV6-3 to TRBJ1-5; no clear D. Per germline, CDR1 MNHEY and CDR2 SVGEGT. Trimming left V 4 bases short and J 2 bases short, with 12 bases between. The CDR3 has 15 amino acids. CDR3: CASSSGHSGNQPQHF. In nucleotides, the CDR3 is TGTGCCAGCAGTTCGGGCCATAGTGGCAATCAGCCCCAGCATTTT.

This clonotype appeared a few times. The rearrangement joins TRBV7-2 to TRBJ2-2; the D gene is possibly TRBD2 (6 bases). The V gene's germline CDR1 is SGHTA and CDR2 FQGNSA. V dropped 5 bases and J dropped 3 bases, with 19 bases sitting between them. The length of the CDR3 is 17 residues. The CDR3 here is CASSPGAGTVDTGELFF. The CDR3 DNA is TGTGCCAGCAGCCCCGGGGCGGGGACGGTCGACACCGGGGAGCTGTTTTTT.

This clonotype was found a few times. The chain recombines TRBV6-2 or TRBV6-3 with TRBJ1-5; D gene uncertain. Germline lookup yields CDR1 MNHEY and CDR2 SVGEGT. V was cut by 6 bases and J by 3 bases, with 9 bases left in between. The CDR3 consists of 13 residues. The CDR3 nucleotides are TGTGCCAGCAGGCAGTCCCTCAATCAGCCCCAGCATTTT. This encodes CASRQSLNQPQHF.

This clonotype has a handful of counts. J is TRBJ2-4 and V is TRBV18; no definite D call. Germline V gene data show CDR1 as KGHSH and CDR2 as LQKENI. The CDR3 is 15 residues long. Trimming removed 3 bases at V and 0 bases at J, with 9 bases between. The DNA of the CDR3 is TGTGCCAGCTCACCCGGCAGATTAGCCAAAAACATTCAGTACTTC. This sequence encodes CASSPGRLAKNIQYF. Drawing the rest from reference TRBV18 and TRBJ2-4, the complete variable domain is NAGVMQNPRHLVRRRGQEARLRCSPMKGHSHVYWYRQLPEEGLKFMVYLQKENIIDESGMPKERFSAEFPKEGPSILRIQQVVRGDSAAYFCASSPGRLAKNIQYFGAGTRLSVL.